These T cell receptor beta chains were read from a single sample in a study of CD8+CD57+ T cells in acquired aplastic anemia. TCRdb analysed the reads with MiXCR anew, one entry per CDR3 protein. The table shows around 80,000 distinct CDR3 sequences, with around 70% occurring only once. Sample: sorted CD4+, CD8+, or CD8+CD57+ T cells (not recorded which) from PBMCs. These receptors originate from a human donor with aplastic anemia. CDR3s include the opening cysteine and the closing phenylalanine or tryptophan. Each record gives: D gene, V gene, J gene, clone size, CDR3 protein, CDR3 DNA. A D gene is named only where the DNA matches it firmly. Expanded clones are given a class, and other clones once, few, many or no size at all.

d_gene: TRBD1; v_gene: TRBV19; j_gene: TRBJ2-1; abundance: -; CDR3aa: CASRRTGGRDEQFF; CDR3nt: TGTGCCAGTAGGAGGACAGGGGGCCGGGATGAGCAGTTCTTC
d_gene: -; v_gene: TRBV24-1; j_gene: TRBJ2-1; abundance: once; CDR3aa: CATTGGQYNEQFF; CDR3nt: TGTGCCACCACAGGGGGGCAATACAATGAGCAGTTCTTC
d_gene: -; v_gene: TRBV4-3; j_gene: TRBJ1-6; abundance: -; CDR3aa: CASSQDFPLTGGSSPLHF; CDR3nt: TGCGCCAGCAGCCAAGACTTTCCGTTAACAGGAGGAAGTTCACCCCTCCACTTT
d_gene: TRBD2; v_gene: TRBV5-1; j_gene: TRBJ2-7; abundance: -; CDR3aa: CASSRSGRNDEQYF; CDR3nt: TGCGCCAGCAGCCGGAGCGGGAGGAACGACGAGCAGTACTTC
d_gene: -; v_gene: TRBV20-1; j_gene: TRBJ2-7; abundance: -; CDR3aa: CSARRQGYEQYF; CDR3nt: TGCAGTGCTAGAAGGCAGGGGTACGAGCAGTACTTC
d_gene: TRBD2; v_gene: TRBV7-3; j_gene: TRBJ2-5; abundance: -; CDR3aa: CASSGLVETQYF; CDR3nt: TGTGCCAGCAGCGGACTAGTAGAGACCCAGTACTTC
d_gene: TRBD1; v_gene: TRBV27; j_gene: TRBJ1-5; abundance: few; CDR3aa: CASSQGGSNQPQHF; CDR3nt: TGTGCCAGCAGCCAGGGGGGAAGCAATCAGCCCCAGCATTTT
d_gene: TRBD1; v_gene: TRBV7-9; j_gene: TRBJ2-5; abundance: -; CDR3aa: CASSGTGTGTETQYF; CDR3nt: TGTGCCAGCAGCGGTACCGGGACAGGGACAGAGACCCAGTACTTC
d_gene: -; v_gene: TRBV2; j_gene: TRBJ1-5; abundance: -; CDR3aa: CASGLEGSNQPQHF; CDR3nt: TGTGCCAGCGGACTGGAAGGCAGCAATCAGCCCCAGCATTTT
d_gene: -; v_gene: TRBV15; j_gene: TRBJ1-2; abundance: -; CDR3aa: CATSRGGVWSSSNYGYTF; CDR3nt: TGTGCCACCAGCAGAGGGGGGGTTTGGTCCTCCTCTAACTATGGCTACACCTTC
d_gene: TRBD1; v_gene: TRBV7-2; j_gene: TRBJ1-1; abundance: -; CDR3aa: CASSPEGALGEAFF; CDR3nt: TGTGCCAGCAGCCCGGAGGGGGCTTTAGGTGAAGCTTTCTTT
d_gene: -; v_gene: TRBV10-3; j_gene: TRBJ2-3; abundance: -; CDR3aa: CAIGSEASTDTQYF; CDR3nt: TGTGCCATCGGAAGCGAGGCTAGCACAGATACGCAGTATTTT
d_gene: -; v_gene: TRBV10-3; j_gene: TRBJ2-7; abundance: once; CDR3aa: CAISESIYEQYF; CDR3nt: TGTGCCATCAGTGAGTCTATCTACGAGCAGTACTTC
d_gene: -; v_gene: TRBV20-1; j_gene: TRBJ2-7; abundance: -; CDR3aa: CSRSQGGGQYF; CDR3nt: TGCAGTAGGTCTCAGGGGGGAGGGCAGTACTTC
d_gene: -; v_gene: TRBV6-1; j_gene: TRBJ2-7; abundance: -; CDR3aa: CASSAGLSYEQYF; CDR3nt: TGTGCCAGCAGTGCCGGACTGTCCTACGAGCAGTACTTC
d_gene: -; v_gene: TRBV10-3; j_gene: TRBJ2-3; abundance: -; CDR3aa: CAIGPNRTRLYTDTPYF; CDR3nt: TGTGCCATCGGGCCCAATCGGACGAGGCTTTACACAGATACGCCGTATTTT
d_gene: -; v_gene: TRBV20-1; j_gene: TRBJ2-3; abundance: -; CDR3aa: CSARDLVEEQYF; CDR3nt: TGCAGTGCTAGAGATCTTGTGGAAGAGCAGTATTTT
d_gene: -; v_gene: TRBV7-9; j_gene: TRBJ2-7; abundance: -; CDR3aa: CASSQDTLSLYEQYF; CDR3nt: TGTGCCAGCAGCCAAGATACACTGTCCCTCTACGAGCAGTACTTC
d_gene: -; v_gene: TRBV7-2; j_gene: TRBJ1-1; abundance: -; CDR3aa: CASSFGRTEAFF; CDR3nt: TGTGCCAGCAGCTTTGGGAGGACTGAAGCTTTCTTT
d_gene: -; v_gene: TRBV20-1; j_gene: TRBJ1-1; abundance: once; CDR3aa: CSSRYRGLTYTEAFF; CDR3nt: TGCAGTTCTAGATATCGGGGTTTGACGTACACTGAAGCTTTCTTT
d_gene: TRBD2; v_gene: TRBV6-5; j_gene: TRBJ2-5; abundance: -; CDR3aa: CASSWTSRETQYF; CDR3nt: TGTGCCAGCAGTTGGACTAGCAGGGAGACCCAGTACTTC
d_gene: TRBD2; v_gene: TRBV24-1; j_gene: TRBJ2-5; abundance: few; CDR3aa: CATSDPPGGRETQYF; CDR3nt: TGTGCCACCAGTGATCCCCCGGGAGGGCGAGAGACCCAGTACTTC
d_gene: -; v_gene: TRBV11-3; j_gene: TRBJ2-2; abundance: -; CDR3aa: CASSPRRVSTGELFF; CDR3nt: TGTGCCAGCAGCCCTCGAAGGGTATCCACCGGGGAGCTGTTTTTT
d_gene: -; v_gene: TRBV2; j_gene: TRBJ2-1; abundance: -; CDR3aa: CAEGGVYGNEQFF; CDR3nt: TGTGCCGAGGGGGGAGTCTATGGCAATGAGCAGTTCTTC
d_gene: -; v_gene: TRBV24-1; j_gene: TRBJ2-1; abundance: -; CDR3aa: CATSGGRGSYNEQFF; CDR3nt: TGTGCCACCAGTGGAGGCAGGGGATCCTACAATGAGCAGTTCTTC
d_gene: TRBD2; v_gene: TRBV10-3; j_gene: TRBJ2-7; abundance: -; CDR3aa: CAIAGTSGRTTYEQYF; CDR3nt: TGTGCCATCGCCGGGACTAGCGGGAGGACGACCTACGAGCAGTACTTC
d_gene: TRBD1; v_gene: TRBV29-1; j_gene: TRBJ2-5; abundance: -; CDR3aa: CSVEGQGAGETQYF; CDR3nt: TGCAGCGTTGAGGGACAGGGGGCGGGAGAGACCCAGTACTTC
d_gene: -; v_gene: TRBV12-3/TRBV12-4; j_gene: TRBJ2-6; abundance: -; CDR3aa: CASRRSGANVLTF; CDR3nt: TGTGCCAGCAGGAGGTCCGGGGCCAACGTCCTGACTTTC
d_gene: TRBD1; v_gene: TRBV9; j_gene: TRBJ2-7; abundance: many; CDR3aa: CASSANRDRVSYEQYF; CDR3nt: TGTGCCAGCAGCGCGAACCGGGACAGGGTTTCCTACGAGCAGTACTTC
d_gene: -; v_gene: TRBV10-3; j_gene: TRBJ1-2; abundance: -; CDR3aa: CAISSRDLVDGYTF; CDR3nt: TGTGCCATCAGTTCGAGGGATCTCGTTGATGGCTACACCTTC
d_gene: TRBD1; v_gene: TRBV11-1; j_gene: TRBJ1-1; abundance: -; CDR3aa: CASSSGQGLMNTEAFF; CDR3nt: TGTGCCAGCAGCTCCGGACAGGGACTTATGAACACTGAAGCTTTCTTT
d_gene: TRBD2; v_gene: TRBV6-2/TRBV6-3; j_gene: TRBJ2-1; abundance: -; CDR3aa: CASSYSGTSGIPEQFF; CDR3nt: TGTGCCAGCAGTTACTCTGGGACTAGCGGGATCCCTGAGCAGTTCTTC
d_gene: TRBD1; v_gene: TRBV11-1; j_gene: TRBJ2-1; abundance: -; CDR3aa: CASTDRVWSYNEQFF; CDR3nt: TGTGCCAGCACCGACAGGGTCTGGTCCTACAATGAGCAGTTCTTC
d_gene: TRBD1; v_gene: TRBV4-3; j_gene: TRBJ2-7; abundance: once; CDR3aa: CASSQVSPFGTGSYEQYF; CDR3nt: TGCGCCAGCAGCCAAGTTAGTCCCTTTGGGACAGGGTCCTACGAGCAGTACTTC
d_gene: -; v_gene: TRBV7-8; j_gene: TRBJ2-5; abundance: -; CDR3aa: CASSQGGGEETQYF; CDR3nt: TGTGCCAGCAGTCAAGGAGGAGGGGAAGAGACCCAGTACTTC
d_gene: -; v_gene: TRBV12-3/TRBV12-4; j_gene: TRBJ2-7; abundance: -; CDR3aa: CASRRDTLTYEQYF; CDR3nt: TGTGCCAGCAGACGCGACACGTTGACCTACGAGCAGTACTTC
d_gene: TRBD1; v_gene: TRBV6-5; j_gene: TRBJ1-6; abundance: -; CDR3aa: CASSYFGGQGSPLHF; CDR3nt: TGTGCCAGCAGTTACTTTGGGGGACAGGGTTCACCCCTCCACTTT
d_gene: -; v_gene: TRBV15; j_gene: TRBJ2-7; abundance: -; CDR3aa: CATSRARAYYEQYF; CDR3nt: TGTGCCACCAGCAGAGCAAGGGCTTACTACGAGCAGTACTTC
d_gene: TRBD1; v_gene: TRBV20-1; j_gene: TRBJ2-7; abundance: -; CDR3aa: CSARRAGGYEQYF; CDR3nt: TGCAGTGCTAGAAGGGCAGGGGGCTACGAGCAGTACTTC
d_gene: -; v_gene: TRBV5-1; j_gene: TRBJ2-1; abundance: -; CDR3aa: CASSLVLNEQFF; CDR3nt: TGCGCCAGCAGCTTGGTTTTAAATGAGCAGTTCTTC
d_gene: -; v_gene: TRBV7-9; j_gene: TRBJ1-1; abundance: -; CDR3aa: CASSLVPENTEAFF; CDR3nt: TGTGCCAGCAGCTTAGTCCCAGAGAACACTGAAGCTTTCTTT
d_gene: TRBD1; v_gene: TRBV6-4; j_gene: TRBJ2-7; abundance: -; CDR3aa: CASRRDREYEQYF; CDR3nt: TGTGCCAGCAGAAGGGACAGGGAATACGAGCAGTACTTC
d_gene: -; v_gene: TRBV20-1; j_gene: TRBJ2-3; abundance: -; CDR3aa: CSAATDTQYF; CDR3nt: TGCAGTGCCGCGACAGATACGCAGTATTTT
d_gene: TRBD2; v_gene: TRBV7-9; j_gene: TRBJ2-7; abundance: -; CDR3aa: CASVPSGGYEQYF; CDR3nt: TGTGCCAGCGTACCTAGCGGGGGCTACGAGCAGTACTTC
d_gene: -; v_gene: TRBV15; j_gene: TRBJ2-4; abundance: -; CDR3aa: CATSRAGAPGVIQYF; CDR3nt: TGTGCCACCAGCAGAGCGGGGGCGCCAGGGGTCATTCAGTACTTC
d_gene: -; v_gene: TRBV10-3; j_gene: TRBJ2-5; abundance: few; CDR3aa: CAISESGTTRYF; CDR3nt: TGTGCCATCAGTGAGTCCGGGACCACCCGGTACTTC
d_gene: -; v_gene: TRBV20-1; j_gene: TRBJ1-2; abundance: -; CDR3aa: CSARVIPGGYGYTF; CDR3nt: TGCAGTGCTAGAGTCATACCCGGAGGGTATGGCTACACCTTC
d_gene: -; v_gene: TRBV5-1; j_gene: TRBJ1-6; abundance: -; CDR3aa: CASSEGIQGTSPLHF; CDR3nt: TGCGCCAGCAGCGAGGGGATACAGGGAACTTCACCCCTCCACTTT